This TCR beta chain was observed in a study of a mutant IDH1 vaccine in newly diagnosed glioma. Turning to the study itself: The patients were given eight vaccinations, one each in weeks 1, 3, 5, 7, 11, 15, 19 and 23. Vaccine dosing followed radiotherapy by 4-6 weeks, or accompanied temozolomide cycles. The treated population exhibited a male proportion of roughly 62%, a female proportion of around 38%, and a mean age of around 40 years.

The CDR3 totals 12 residues. Trimming removed 4 bases from V and 7 bases from J, with 10 bases in between. Per germline, CDR1 SGHAT and CDR2 FQNNGV. Details on this clone: Its antigen is currently unknown.

Generated by immunoSEQ multiplex PCR, the TCRdb table keeps only in-frame clones and is missing some. Among 30,000 to 45,000 clones listed, more than 75% were seen once. The time point here: week 5, during vaccination. A 20-mer mutant IDH1 peptide at 300 ug was injected subcutaneously with topical imiquimod. The sequencing here drew on PBMCs, taken from a glioma patient whose treatment included an IDH1 peptide vaccine. This clonotype originated in a man in his forties with glioma. This chain uses TRBV11-2 with TRBJ1-1, with no clear D. DNA for the CDR3: TGTGCCAGCAGCTCAGGACTCTTTGAAGCTTTCTTT. The encoded protein is CASSSGLFEAFF.